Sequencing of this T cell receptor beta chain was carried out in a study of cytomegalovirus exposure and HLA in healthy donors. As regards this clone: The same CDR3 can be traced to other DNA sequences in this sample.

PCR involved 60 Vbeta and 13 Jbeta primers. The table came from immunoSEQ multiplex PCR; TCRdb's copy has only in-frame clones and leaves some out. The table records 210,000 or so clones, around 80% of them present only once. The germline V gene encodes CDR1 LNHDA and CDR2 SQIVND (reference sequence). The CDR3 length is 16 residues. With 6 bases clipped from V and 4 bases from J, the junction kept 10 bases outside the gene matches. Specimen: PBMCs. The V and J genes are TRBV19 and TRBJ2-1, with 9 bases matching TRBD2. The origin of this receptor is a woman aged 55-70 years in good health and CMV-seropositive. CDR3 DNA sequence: TGTGCCAGTAGGGGACTGGCGGGGGGGCCGTACAATGAGCAGTTCTTC. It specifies CASRGLAGGPYNEQFF.